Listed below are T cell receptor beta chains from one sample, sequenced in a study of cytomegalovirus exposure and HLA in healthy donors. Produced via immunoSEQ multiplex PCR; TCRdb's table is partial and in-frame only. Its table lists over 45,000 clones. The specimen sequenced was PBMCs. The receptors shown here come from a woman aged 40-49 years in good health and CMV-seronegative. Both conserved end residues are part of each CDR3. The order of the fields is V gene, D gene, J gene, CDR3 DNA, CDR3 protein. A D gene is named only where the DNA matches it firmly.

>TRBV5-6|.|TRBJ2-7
TGTGCCAGCAGCCTCCCCGACAGGAGTGTCTACGAGCAGTACTTC
CASSLPDRSVYEQYF
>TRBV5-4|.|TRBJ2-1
TGTGCCAGCAGCTTATGGGGGCGGGGGACCTACAATGAGCAGTTCTTC
CASSLWGRGTYNEQFF
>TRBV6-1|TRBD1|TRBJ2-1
TGTGCCAGCAGTGAACAACCGGGACAGGGATACAATGAGCAGTTCTTC
CASSEQPGQGYNEQFF
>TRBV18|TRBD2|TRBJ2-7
TGTGCCAGCTCACCACCGTCGGCGGGGGGGACGGGGGAGCAGTACTTC
CASSPPSAGGTGEQYF
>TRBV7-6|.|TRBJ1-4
TGTGCCAGCAGCTTAGGGCGGGATGAAAAACTGTTTTTT
CASSLGRDEKLFF
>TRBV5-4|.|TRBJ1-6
TGTGCCAGCAGCTTGGATACAGGCTATAATTCACCCCTCCACTTT
CASSLDTGYNSPLHF
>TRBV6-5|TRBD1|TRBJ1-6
TGTGCCAGCAGCTGGGACAGAGAGTCACCCCTCCACTTT
CASSWDRESPLHF
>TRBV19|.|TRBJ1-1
TGTGCCAGTAGTATCGGAAGATCCAGGGACACTGAAGCTTTCTTT
CASSIGRSRDTEAFF
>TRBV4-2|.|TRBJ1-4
TGTGCCAGCAGCCAGTATTGGGGCGGGACTACAAAAAATGAAAAACTGTTTTTT
CASSQYWGGTTKNEKLFF
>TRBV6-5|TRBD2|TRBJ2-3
TGTGCCAGCAGTTACTCGACTAGCGGTGCCACAGATACGCAGTATTTT
CASSYSTSGATDTQYF
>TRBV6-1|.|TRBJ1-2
TGTGCCAGCTCTGGGAGAGGGACTAACTATGGCTACACCTTC
CASSGRGTNYGYTF
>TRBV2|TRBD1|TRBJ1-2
TGTGCCAGCAGTGCCGGGACAGGGTCCATGGTGGGCTACACCTTC
CASSAGTGSMVGYTF
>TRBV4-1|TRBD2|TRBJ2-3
TGCGCCAGCAGCCAAGGAGCGGGGGGGGGCACAGATACGCAGTATTTT
CASSQGAGGGTDTQYF
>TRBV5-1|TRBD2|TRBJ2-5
TGCGCCAGCAGCTTATCTAGCGGGAGAACGGGGGAGACCCAGTACTTC
CASSLSSGRTGETQYF
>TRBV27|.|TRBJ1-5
TGTGCCAGCAGTTTAACCGGGGCACCTAGCGGCAATCAGCCCCAGCATTTT
CASSLTGAPSGNQPQHF
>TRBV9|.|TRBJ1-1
TGTGCCAGCAGCGTCAATCAAGGAGGGCAAGGCACTGAAGCTTTCTTT
CASSVNQGGQGTEAFF
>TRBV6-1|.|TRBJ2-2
TGTGCCAGCAGGGAAAACAGGGTGGCCGGGGAGCTGTTTTTT
CASRENRVAGELFF
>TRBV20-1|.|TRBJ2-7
TGCAGTGCTATAACCCAGTACGAGCAGTACTTC
CSAITQYEQYF
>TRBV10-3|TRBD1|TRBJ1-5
TGTGCCATCAGTGACCACGGGACAGGGGTTCAGCCCCAGCATTTT
CAISDHGTGVQPQHF
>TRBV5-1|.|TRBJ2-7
TGCGCCAGCACCCCATCCTCGACAGTCTACGAGCAGTACTTC
CASTPSSTVYEQYF
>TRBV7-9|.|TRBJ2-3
TGTGCCAGCAGCTTAGACACGGGAGATACGCAGTATTTT
CASSLDTGDTQYF
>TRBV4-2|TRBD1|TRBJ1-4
TGTGCCAGCAGCCAAGATGGGACAGGAGATGAAAAACTGTTTTTT
CASSQDGTGDEKLFF
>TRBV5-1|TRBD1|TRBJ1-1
TGCGCCAGCAGCATCTCCGGGACAGGGGCCTCTGAAGCTTTCTTT
CASSISGTGASEAFF
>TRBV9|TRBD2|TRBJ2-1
TGTGCCAGCAGCGTGGAGGGGACTAGCGGGAGAAGGAACAATGAGCAGTTCTTC
CASSVEGTSGRRNNEQFF
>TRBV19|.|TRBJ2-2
TGTGCCAGTCGTGGGGACACCCGAAGGGGCACCGGGGAGCTGTTTTTT
CASRGDTRRGTGELFF
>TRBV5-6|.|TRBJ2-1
TGTGCCAGCAGCTTCACGCCAGGGATTTACAATGAGCAGTTCTTC
CASSFTPGIYNEQFF
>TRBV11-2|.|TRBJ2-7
TGTGCCAGCAGCTTAGATCGGCAGGCTATCGCCTACGAGCAGTACTTC
CASSLDRQAIAYEQYF
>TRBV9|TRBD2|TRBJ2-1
TGTGCCAGCAGCGTCTCCCCACTAGCGGGGACCAATGAGCAGTTCTTC
CASSVSPLAGTNEQFF
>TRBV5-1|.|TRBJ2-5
TGCGCCAGCAGCTTAAGCGAGACCCAGTACTTC
CASSLSETQYF
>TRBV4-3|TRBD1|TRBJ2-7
TGCGCCAGCAGCCAAGATCGAGGGACAGCCTACGAGCAGTACTTC
CASSQDRGTAYEQYF
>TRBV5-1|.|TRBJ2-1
TGCGCCAGCAGCCTAGGACAGAGCGCCTACAATGAGCAGTTCTTC
CASSLGQSAYNEQFF
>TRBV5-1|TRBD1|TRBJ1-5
TGCGCCAGCAGCTTGGGACCGGGACAGGGCAATCAGCCCCAGCATTTT
CASSLGPGQGNQPQHF
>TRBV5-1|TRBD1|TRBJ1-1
TGCGCCAGCAGCTTGTCAGGGGGCCGAACTGAAGCTTTCTTT
CASSLSGGRTEAFF
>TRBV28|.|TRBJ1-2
TGTGCCAGCAGGCGTAACTATGGCTACACCTTC
CASRRNYGYTF
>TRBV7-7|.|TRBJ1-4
TGTGCTAGCAGCCAACAGGGCGCTAATGAAAAACTGTTTTTT
CASSQQGANEKLFF
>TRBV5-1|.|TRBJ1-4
TGCGCCAGCAGCTCCGGGGTAGGATCGACTAATGAAAAACTGTTTTTT
CASSSGVGSTNEKLFF
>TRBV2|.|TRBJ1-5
TGTGCCAGCAGTGAAAACGAAGTGGGGACAAATCAGCCCCAGCATTTT
CASSENEVGTNQPQHF
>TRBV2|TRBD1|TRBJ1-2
TGTGCCACCTTACAGGGGACCTATGGCTACACCTTC
CATLQGTYGYTF
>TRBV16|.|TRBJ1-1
TGTGCCAGCAGCCAAGCGGGGCGAGACGCTGAAGCTTTCTTT
CASSQAGRDAEAFF
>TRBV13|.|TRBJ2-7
TGTGCCAGCAGCTACCAACGGAGGGCCTACGAGCAGTACTTC
CASSYQRRAYEQYF
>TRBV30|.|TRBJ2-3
TGTGCCTGGAGTGCTTTAGTAGATACCGTCACTCATTTT
CAWSALVDTVTHF
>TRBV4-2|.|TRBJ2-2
TGTGCCAGCAGCCAAGAATTGGGGCAGGGTACCACCGGGGAGCTGTTTTTT
CASSQELGQGTTGELFF
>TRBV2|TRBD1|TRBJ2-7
TGTGCCATTACTCCGGGACAGACCTACGAGCAGTACTTC
CAITPGQTYEQYF
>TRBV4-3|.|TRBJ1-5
TGCGCCAGCAGCCAAGCCCGGGATAGCAATCAGCCCCAGCATTTT
CASSQARDSNQPQHF
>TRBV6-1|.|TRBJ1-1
TGTGCCAGCAGCTCAGGGAACACTGAAGCTTTCTTT
CASSSGNTEAFF